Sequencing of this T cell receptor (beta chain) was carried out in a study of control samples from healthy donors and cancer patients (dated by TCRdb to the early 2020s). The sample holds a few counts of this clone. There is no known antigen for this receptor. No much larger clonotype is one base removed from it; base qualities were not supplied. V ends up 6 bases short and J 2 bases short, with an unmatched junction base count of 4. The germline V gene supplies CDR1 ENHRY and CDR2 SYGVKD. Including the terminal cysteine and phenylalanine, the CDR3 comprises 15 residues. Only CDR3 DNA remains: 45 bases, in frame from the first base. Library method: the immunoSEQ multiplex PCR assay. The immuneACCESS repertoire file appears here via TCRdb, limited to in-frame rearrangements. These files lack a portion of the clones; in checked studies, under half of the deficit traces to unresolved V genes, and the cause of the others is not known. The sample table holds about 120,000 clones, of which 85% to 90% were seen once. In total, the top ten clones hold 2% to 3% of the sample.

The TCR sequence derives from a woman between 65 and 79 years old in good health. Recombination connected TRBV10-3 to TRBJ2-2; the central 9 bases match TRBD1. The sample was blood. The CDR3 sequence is CAISPGQGNTGELFF. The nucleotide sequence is TGTGCCATCAGCCCGGGACAGGGAAACACCGGGGAGCTGTTTTTT.